Following are 30 T cell receptor beta chains from one sample sequenced in a study of long-term antiretroviral therapy in people with HIV (dated by TCRdb to between 2021 and 2024). The immunoSEQ hsTCRB v3.0 assay was used at survey level resolution to sequence the TRB variable region. In TCRdb, the immuneACCESS table is reduced to in-frame sequences with V and J assigned. These tables do not hold every clone; where another copy was compared, an unresolved V gene accounts for under half, and the others remain unexplained. The sample records approximately 30,000 clones, just over 85% of which are singletons. Clones ranked in the top ten supply 4.8% of the sample. The material sequenced was unsorted PBMCs, taken 0.8 years after starting antiretroviral therapy. The receptors here all came from a young woman with HIV.

The chain links TRBV29-1 to TRBJ2-7, with TRBD2 as a possible D gene (5 bases). Trimming cost V 6 bases and J 4 bases, with 13 bases left between them. Germline-derived CDR1 and CDR2 are SQVTM and ANQGSEA. This CDR3 has 12 amino acids. The CDR3 protein is CSVSDGNYEQYF. The DNA of the CDR3 is TGCAGCGTATCGGACGGGAATTACGAGCAGTACTTC.

This sequence joins TRBV5-8 and TRBJ1-5; 7 bases are shared with TRBD1. This CDR3 has 15 amino acids. Germline V lookup: CDR1 SGHTS, CDR2 YDEGEE. After removal of 0 bases from V and 1 base from J, the junction contained 1 base not matched to a gene. CDR3 protein: CASSLEGQSNQPQHF. Written as DNA, the CDR3 is TGTGCCAGCAGCTTGGAGGGACAGAGCAATCAGCCCCAGCATTTT.

The rearrangement links TRBV6-1 to TRBJ2-7, with TRBD1 identical over 8 bases. The CDR3 is made up of 15 amino acids. The germline V gene encodes CDR1 MNHNS and CDR2 SASEGT. V gave up 6 bases and J gave up 5 bases; unmatched junction bases: 12. CDR3 sequence (DNA): TGTGCCAGCAGGACGGGCGGGACAGGTTTACACGAGCAGTACGTC. Translation gives CASRTGGTGLHEQYV.

This rearrangement joins TRBV14 to TRBJ1-6; no clear D gene. CDR1 is SGHDN and CDR2 is FVKESK in the germline V gene. The length of the CDR3 is 13 residues. The V end was cut by 1 base, the J end by 11 bases, with 9 bases between. CDR3: CASSQVAFTPLHF. Written as DNA, the CDR3 is TGTGCCAGCAGCCAAGTAGCGTTCACACCCCTCCACTTT.

The CDR3 spells CASSDDRANQPQHF. The CDR3 bases are TGTGCCAGCAGTGACGACCGAGCGAATCAGCCCCAGCATTTT. The gene calls are TRBV2 and TRBJ1-5; no clear D. V dropped 3 bases and J dropped 4 bases, with 10 bases sitting between them. Germline CDR1 SNHLY, CDR2 FYNNEI. The CDR3 covers 14 residues.

This rearrangement joins TRBV19 to TRBJ1-2; no firm D call. V was clipped by 2 bases and J by 0 bases, with 13 bases between them. Germline V lookup: CDR1 LNHDA, CDR2 SQIVND (reference sequence). The CDR3 is 16 residues long. CDR3 loop: CASSIRGGFTNYGYTF. The DNA of the CDR3 is TGTGCCAGTAGTATAAGAGGAGGTTTCACTAACTATGGCTACACCTTC.

The chain is built from TRBV10-3 and TRBJ2-6, with a possible D match to TRBD1 (6 bases). CDR1 ENHRY and CDR2 SYGVKD come from the germline V gene. This CDR3 has 14 amino acids. The V end was cut by 4 bases, the J end by 12 bases, with 16 bases between. The CDR3 region has the DNA TGTGCCATCAGTGGCTCCGGGACAACCACCGTCCTGACTTTC. Its translation: CAISGSGTTTVLTF.

The gene calls are TRBV27 and TRBJ1-5; 7 bases are a match to TRBD1. Germline V lookup: CDR1 MNHEY, CDR2 SMNVEV (reference sequence). This CDR3 spans 16 amino acids. The ends lost 7 bases at V and 2 bases at J; junction bases unmatched: 11. CDR3 nucleotides: TGTGCCAGCAAGGTGACAGGGCGGGTCGGCAATCAGCCCCAGCATTTT. Its protein product is CASKVTGRVGNQPQHF.

The J gene is TRBJ2-1, the V gene TRBV7-9; 10 nucleotides agree with TRBD2. The V segment lost 5 bases and the J segment 4 bases; nucleotides outside the gene matches: 5. Germline V gene lookup returns CDR1 SEHNR and CDR2 FQNEAQ (reference sequence). The CDR3 has 15 residues. Written as DNA, the CDR3 is TGTGCCAGCAGCCATGGGACTAGCGAATACAATGAGCAGTTCTTC. Translated, it gives CASSHGTSEYNEQFF.

This chain uses TRBV12-5 with TRBJ2-7, with TRBD1 identical over 9 bases. Trimming cost V 1 base and J 4 bases; bases outside gene matches: 8. Germline CDR1 reads LGHNT; CDR2 reads FRNRAP. This CDR3 region has 16 residues. The CDR3 coding sequence is TGTGCTAGTGGTTTGGGACCAACAGGGGGCTGGTACGAGCAGTACGTC. The encoded protein is CASGLGPTGGWYEQYV.

V usage is TRBV5-6 and J usage is TRBJ1-6; 7 bases align to TRBD1. Per the germline V gene, CDR1 is SGHDT and CDR2 is YYEEEE. With V trimmed by 3 bases and J by 4 bases, 1 base remained unmatched. This CDR3 region has 14 residues. The CDR3 is CASSSGQYNSPLHF. DNA for the CDR3: TGTGCCAGCAGCTCGGGACAGTATAATTCACCCCTCCACTTT.

V is TRBV7-8 and J is TRBJ1-2; D unclear. This CDR3 contains 15 residues. Germline assignment: CDR1 SGHVS and CDR2 FQNEAQ. V shed 4 bases and J shed 2 bases, with 14 bases lying between them. As DNA, the CDR3 is TGTGCCAGCAGCTCCTTGCGGGGTTTCAACTATGGCTACACCTTC. This sequence encodes CASSSLRGFNYGYTF. The full variable domain, with the rest looked up from reference TRBV7-8 and TRBJ1-2, is GAGVSQSPRYKVAKRGQDVALRCDPISGHVSLFWYQQALGQGPEFLTYFQNEAQLDKSGLPSDRFFAERPEGSVSTLKIQRTQQEDSAVYLCASSSLRGFNYGYTFGSGTRLTVV.

V gene TRBV4-1 combines with J gene TRBJ2-2; maybe TRBD2 (6 bases). Deletions cut 0 bases from V and 5 bases from J, with 16 bases between. Germline lookup yields CDR1 MGHRA and CDR2 YSYEKL. This CDR3 has 17 residues. CDR3 bases: TGCGCCAGCAGCCAAGACCCGGGCAGGAGCGGGACCGGGGAGCTGTTTTTT. The encoded protein is CASSQDPGRSGTGELFF.

V usage is TRBV6-1 and J usage is TRBJ2-3; no reliable D call. This CDR3 has 14 amino acids. Germline CDR1 reads MNHNS; CDR2 reads SASEGT. The CDR3 nucleotides read TGTGCAGGCAGGCCCGGCCCCGACACAGATACGCAGTATTTT. Translating gives CAGRPGPDTDTQYF.

The DNA of the CDR3 is TGTGCCAGCAGTGAAGGAGTTTACTCTGGAAACACCATATATTTT. Translated, it gives CASSEGVYSGNTIYF. The gene calls are TRBV6-1 and TRBJ1-3; D uncertain. Germline CDR1 is MNHNS and CDR2 is SASEGT. The CDR3 loop spans 15 amino acids. V was trimmed by 1 base and J by 0 bases, leaving 7 bases between them.

The rearrangement links TRBV30 to TRBJ1-2; possibly TRBD1 for D (5 bases). CDR3 length: 16 residues. Germline CDR1 GTSNPN, CDR2 SVGIG (reference sequence). V lost 3 bases to trimming and J lost 5 bases, with 22 bases between them. CDR3 nucleotides: TGTGCCTGGAGCGACGGACTAGGTGTTCAGGGTTATGGCTACACCTTC. This gives the protein CAWSDGLGVQGYGYTF.

This sequence joins TRBV9 and TRBJ1-1, with D possibly TRBD1 on 5 matching bases. In germline, CDR1 is SGDLS, CDR2 YYNGEE. This CDR3 has 14 residues. Between the trimmed V and J ends, which lost 0 bases and 6 bases, there was a span of 12 bases. CDR3 residues: CASSVVGGFAEAFF. CDR3 in DNA: TGTGCCAGCAGCGTAGTTGGGGGTTTCGCTGAAGCTTTCTTT.

The V gene is TRBV2, the J gene TRBJ2-3; the match to TRBD1 covers 8 bases. V lost 6 bases, J lost 3 bases, and 11 bases stayed unmatched. This CDR3 is 16 amino acids long. CDR1 and CDR2 from the germline V gene are SNHLY and FYNNEI. The CDR3 protein is CASSLTTGEETDTQYF. The CDR3 DNA sequence: TGTGCCAGCAGCCTCACGACAGGGGAAGAGACAGATACGCAGTATTTT.

This chain links TRBV2 with TRBJ2-1; D is undetermined. The V end lost 11 bases, the J end lost 2 bases, and 7 bases lay between the germline ends. The CDR3 contains 11 residues. Per germline, CDR1 SNHLY and CDR2 FYNNEI. The CDR3, as DNA: TGTGCCTCGAAGCCCTACAATGAGCAGTTCTTC. It codes for CASKPYNEQFF.

The V gene is TRBV13, the J gene TRBJ1-2, with no clear D. The germline gives CDR1 PRHDT, CDR2 FYEKMQ (reference sequence). The ends were cut back, 8 bases at V and 5 bases at J, with 12 bases in the middle. This CDR3 comprises 12 residues. The CDR3 coding sequence is TGTGCCAGCGTAGGCTCGAAATATGGCTACACCTTC. Protein product: CASVGSKYGYTF.

V is TRBV6-5 and J is TRBJ2-1; tentative D call: TRBD1 (6 bases). Germline lookup yields CDR1 MNHEY and CDR2 SVGAGI. The V gene lost 6 bases and the J gene lost 4 bases, with 10 bases spanning the gap. The CDR3 contains 13 residues. The CDR3 sequence is CASRTGTYNEQFF. In DNA, the CDR3 is TGTGCCAGCAGGACCGGGACATACAATGAGCAGTTCTTC.

The chain couples TRBV6-5 to TRBJ1-2; D is undetermined. Trimming removed 9 bases at V and 4 bases at J, with 15 bases between. Germline values: CDR1 MNHEY, CDR2 SVGAGI. The CDR3 has 13 residues. CDR3: CARGREIGYGYTF. Here the CDR3 DNA reads TGTGCCAGAGGTAGAGAAATCGGCTATGGCTACACCTTC.

V usage is TRBV27 and J usage is TRBJ2-7; no clear D gene. Germline V CDR1 and CDR2: MNHEY, SMNVEV (reference sequence). Trimming stripped 2 bases from V and 5 bases from J, with 16 bases between. The CDR3 extends over 15 amino acids. CDR3 in amino acids: CASSLDITLVNEQYF. For the CDR3, the DNA is TGTGCCAGCAGTTTAGACATTACGTTAGTTAACGAGCAGTACTTC.

V usage is TRBV6-5 and J usage is TRBJ1-2; TRBD1 is a possible D gene (5 bases). Per the germline V gene, CDR1 is MNHEY and CDR2 is SVGAGI. The CDR3 consists of 12 residues. With 8 bases removed from V and 2 bases from J, the gap between germline ends came to 9 bases. The DNA of the CDR3 is TGTGCCAGCTCCAGGGCCAACTATGGCTACACCTTC. Translated: CASSRANYGYTF.

The rearrangement uses TRBV2 and TRBJ1-2, with TRBD1 matching 9 bases. CDR3 size: 12 residues. V gave up 6 bases and J gave up 8 bases; unmatched junction bases: 4. CDR1 SNHLY and CDR2 FYNNEI come from the germline V gene. The CDR3 coding sequence is TGTGCCAGCAGCTCCGGGACAGGGGGCTACACCTTC. It specifies CASSSGTGGYTF.

The sample holds one count of this clone. This chain connects TRBV4-1 to TRBJ1-3; unclear D gene. This CDR3 is 16 amino acids long. The germline CDR1 and CDR2 sequences are MGHRA and YSYEKL. V lost 2 bases to trimming and J lost 0 bases, with 11 bases between them. The CDR3 nucleotides are TGCGCCAGCAGCCAACTAGTGGTGAGCTCTGGAAACACCATATATTTT. Translating it yields CASSQLVVSSGNTIYF.

This chain joins TRBV6-1 and TRBJ1-1, with 7 positions matching TRBD1. This CDR3 contains 15 residues. Germline-derived CDR1 and CDR2 are MNHNS and SASEGT. V shed 2 bases, J shed 5 bases, and the junction held 8 bases outside the gene matches. The CDR3 protein is CASSEPVRGPTEAFF. As DNA, the CDR3 is TGTGCCAGCAGTGAACCGGTGAGGGGGCCGACTGAAGCTTTCTTT.

The chain uses TRBV11-2 and TRBJ1-5, with TRBD1 as a possible D gene (5 bases). Germline assignment: CDR1 SGHAT and CDR2 FQNNGV. The CDR3 has 16 amino acids. The ends were cut back, 0 bases at V and 5 bases at J, with 14 bases in the middle. CDR3 DNA: TGTGCCAGCAGCTTAGATCTGGCAGGGTCAGATCAGCCCCAGCATTTT. Its protein is CASSLDLAGSDQPQHF.

The genes are TRBV10-2 and TRBJ1-1; 7 bases are shared with TRBD1. CDR3 size: 13 residues. J was trimmed by 8 bases and V by 6 bases; bases with no gene match: 9. Germline assignment: CDR1 WSHSY and CDR2 SAAADI. This CDR3 is CASSTGGGAEAFF. DNA of the CDR3: TGCGCCAGCAGCACGGGAGGGGGCGCCGAAGCTTTCTTT.

V and J are TRBV11-2 and TRBJ2-1, with TRBD2 as a possible D gene (7 bases). The V end lost 2 bases, the J end lost 4 bases, and 18 bases lay between the germline ends. CDR3 size: 17 residues. CDR1 is SGHAT, CDR2 FQNNGV, per germline. This CDR3 reads CASSLLHLGGLYNEQFF. As DNA, the CDR3 is TGTGCCAGCAGCTTACTTCATCTGGGGGGGCTTTACAATGAGCAGTTCTTC.